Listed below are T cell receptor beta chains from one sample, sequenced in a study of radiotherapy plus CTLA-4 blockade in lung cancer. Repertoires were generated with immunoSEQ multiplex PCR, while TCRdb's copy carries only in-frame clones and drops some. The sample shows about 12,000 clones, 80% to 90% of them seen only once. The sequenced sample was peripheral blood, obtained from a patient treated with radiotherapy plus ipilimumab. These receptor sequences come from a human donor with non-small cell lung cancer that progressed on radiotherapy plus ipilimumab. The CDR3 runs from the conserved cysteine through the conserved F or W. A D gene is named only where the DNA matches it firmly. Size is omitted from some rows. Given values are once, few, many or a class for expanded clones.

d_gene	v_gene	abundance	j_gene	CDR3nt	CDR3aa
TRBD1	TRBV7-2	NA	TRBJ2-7	TGTGCCAGCAGCACGACAGGGTTTACCTACGAGCAGTACTTC	CASSTTGFTYEQYF
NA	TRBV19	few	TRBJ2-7	TGTGCCAGTAGTCCCTCGGGGTACGAGCAGTACTTC	CASSPSGYEQYF
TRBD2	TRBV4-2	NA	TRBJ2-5	TGTGCCAGCAGCCCAACTAGCGGTCCCCAAGAGACCCAGTACTTC	CASSPTSGPQETQYF
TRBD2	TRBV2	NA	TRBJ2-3	TGTGCCCCCGTGCGGGGGGGCCCCGCAGATACGCAGTATTTT	CAPVRGGPADTQYF
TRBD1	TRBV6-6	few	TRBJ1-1	TGTGCCAGCAGTTATCCGGGACAGGGGTTGACTGAAGCTTTCTTT	CASSYPGQGLTEAFF
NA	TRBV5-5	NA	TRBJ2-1	TGTGCCAGCAGCTTGGACGGAGTGAGCTCCTACAATGAGCAGTTCTTC	CASSLDGVSSYNEQFF
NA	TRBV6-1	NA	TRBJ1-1	TGTGCCAGCAGTGAGGTGGAAGGGAACACTGAAGCTTTCTTT	CASSEVEGNTEAFF
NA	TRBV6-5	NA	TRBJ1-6	TGTGCCAGCAGTTACGGCAGGGCTAATTCACCCCTCCACTTT	CASSYGRANSPLHF
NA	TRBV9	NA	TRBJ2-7	TGTGCCAGCAGCCTCCGGAATGGGTACGAGCAGTACTTC	CASSLRNGYEQYF
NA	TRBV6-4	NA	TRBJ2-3	TGTGCCAGCAGTGACGAAAGGGGCTTGACGCCTAGCACAGATACGCAGTATTTT	CASSDERGLTPSTDTQYF
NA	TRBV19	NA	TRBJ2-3	TGTGCCAGTACTGCCCCAGGGGGGGATACGCAGTATTTT	CASTAPGGDTQYF
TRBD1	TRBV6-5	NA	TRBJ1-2	TGTGCCAGCAGCTCACAGGGGAACTATGGCTACACCTTC	CASSSQGNYGYTF
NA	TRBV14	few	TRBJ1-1	TGTGCCAGCAGCCAAAGACAGTGGGCGGAAGCTTTCTTT	CASSQRQWAEAFF
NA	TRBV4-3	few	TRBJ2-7	TGCGCCAGCAGCCAAGACGGGCGCGAGCAGTACTTC	CASSQDGREQYF
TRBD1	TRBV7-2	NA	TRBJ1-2	TGTGCCAGCAGCATAACAGGGGGCGCGAACTATGGCTACACCTTC	CASSITGGANYGYTF
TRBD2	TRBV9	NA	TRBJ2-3	TGTGCCAGCAGCCAGGGGACTAGCGAAAATACGCAGTATTTT	CASSQGTSENTQYF
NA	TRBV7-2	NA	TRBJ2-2	TGTGCCAGCAGCCCTCAGGGGGGCGCGAACACCGGGGAGCTGTTTTTT	CASSPQGGANTGELFF
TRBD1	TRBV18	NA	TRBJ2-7	TGTGCCAGCTCACCGGGACAGGGGGTCTACGAGCAGTACTTC	CASSPGQGVYEQYF
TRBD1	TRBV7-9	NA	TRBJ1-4	TGTGCCAGCAGCTTAGGAAGCTTCCAGGGGGCTACTAATGAAAAACTGTTTTTT	CASSLGSFQGATNEKLFF
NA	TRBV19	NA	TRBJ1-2	TGTGCCAGTATAGGGGTGATGCGATCGGGCTCGTTAGGCTACACCTTC	CASIGVMRSGSLGYTF
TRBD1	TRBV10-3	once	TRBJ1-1	TGTGCCATCAGTACACTTCCCGGGACAGGGGGGACTGAAGCTTTCTTT	CAISTLPGTGGTEAFF
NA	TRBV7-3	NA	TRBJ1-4	TGTGCCGATCGGAGGAGTAGGCCTTTTAATGAAAAACTGTTTTTT	CADRRSRPFNEKLFF
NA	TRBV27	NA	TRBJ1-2	TGTGCCAGCAGTTTGGGCAGGGGATCTGGCTACACCTTC	CASSLGRGSGYTF
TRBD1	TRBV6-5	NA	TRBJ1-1	TGTGCCAGCAGTTACAACCAGGGGGGGAACACTGAAGCTTTCTTT	CASSYNQGGNTEAFF
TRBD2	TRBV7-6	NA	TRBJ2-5	TGTGCCAGCAGCTTAAGTAGCGGGGGGGCCCTGGGGGAGACCCAGTACTTC	CASSLSSGGALGETQYF
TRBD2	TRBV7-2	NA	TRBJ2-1	TGTGCCAGCGGCGGGGGTGTCTACAATGAGCAGTTCTTC	CASGGGVYNEQFF
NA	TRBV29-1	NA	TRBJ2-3	TGCAGCGTTTTGACAGGGATGGAGGGAGATACGCAGTATTTT	CSVLTGMEGDTQYF
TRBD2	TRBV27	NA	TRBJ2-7	TGTGCCAGCAGTTTAAGCGGGGGTAACTCCTACGAGCAGTACTTC	CASSLSGGNSYEQYF
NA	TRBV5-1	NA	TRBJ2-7	TGCGCCAGCGGGCAGGACTTCTACGAGCAGTACTTC	CASGQDFYEQYF
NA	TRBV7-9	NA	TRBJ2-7	TGTGCCAGCAGCCCCGACGGGGGGCCCCACGAGCAGTACTTC	CASSPDGGPHEQYF
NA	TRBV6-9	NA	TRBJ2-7	TGTGCCAGCAGTTCCACGGTTGGGGCGCAGTACTTC	CASSSTVGAQYF
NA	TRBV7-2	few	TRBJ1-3	TGTGCCAGCAGCCGTGCCTCTGGAAACACCATATATTTT	CASSRASGNTIYF
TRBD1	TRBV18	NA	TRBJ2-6	TGTGCCAGCTCGCCAATGACAGGGGCCGGGGCCAACGTCCTGACTTTC	CASSPMTGAGANVLTF
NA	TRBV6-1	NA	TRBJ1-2	TGTGCCAGCACCTTAGGACGAAGTTCTAACTATGGCTACACCTTC	CASTLGRSSNYGYTF
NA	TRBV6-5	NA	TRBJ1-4	TGTGCCAGCAGGCCCGACGGGACGCATAATGAAAAACTGTTTTTT	CASRPDGTHNEKLFF
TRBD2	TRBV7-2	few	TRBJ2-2	TGTGCCAGCAGCTTAGAGATGGCGGGGGGACGGGCCGGGGAGCTGTTTTTT	CASSLEMAGGRAGELFF
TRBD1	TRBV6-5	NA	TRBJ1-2	TGTGCCAGCAGTCCGGGACAGGGATACTATGGCTACACCTTC	CASSPGQGYYGYTF
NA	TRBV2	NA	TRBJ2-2	TGTGCCAGTACGGGACGGATTAACACCGGGGAGCTGTTTTTT	CASTGRINTGELFF
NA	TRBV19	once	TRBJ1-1	TGTGCCAGTATCCCACAGGGAAGGGGTTACACTGAAGCTTTCTTT	CASIPQGRGYTEAFF
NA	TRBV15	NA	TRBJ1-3	TGTGCCACCAGCAGGAGGGCGGCTGGAAACACCATATATTTT	CATSRRAAGNTIYF
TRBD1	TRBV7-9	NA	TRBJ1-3	TGTGCCAGCAGCCCACAGGGGGCCAGCTCTGGAAACACCATATATTTT	CASSPQGASSGNTIYF
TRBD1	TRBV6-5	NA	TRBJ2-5	TGTGCCAGCAGTTGGGGACAGGGGACTCTAGAGACCCAGTACTTC	CASSWGQGTLETQYF
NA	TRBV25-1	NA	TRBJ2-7	TGTGCCAGCAGTAAAGAGTACAACTCCTACGAGCAGTACTTC	CASSKEYNSYEQYF
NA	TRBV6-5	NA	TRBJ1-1	TGTGCCAGCCTGAGAGGGGCCCAGAACACTGAAGCTTTCTTT	CASLRGAQNTEAFF